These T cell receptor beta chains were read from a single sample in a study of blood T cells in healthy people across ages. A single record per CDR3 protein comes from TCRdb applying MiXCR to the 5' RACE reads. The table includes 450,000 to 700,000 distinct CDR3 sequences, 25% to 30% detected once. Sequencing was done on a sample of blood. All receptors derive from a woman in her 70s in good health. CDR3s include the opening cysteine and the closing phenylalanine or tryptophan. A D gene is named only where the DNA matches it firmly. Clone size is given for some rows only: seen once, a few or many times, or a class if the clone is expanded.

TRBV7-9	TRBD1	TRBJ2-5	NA	TGTGCCAGCAGCTCCCAACAGGGGCGAGAGACCCAGTACTTC	CASSSQQGRETQYF
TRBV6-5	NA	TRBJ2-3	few	TGTGCCAGCAGACGGACGCAGTCTAAACTGGAGCAGTATTTT	CASRRTQSKLEQYF
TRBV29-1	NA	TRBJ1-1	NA	TGCAGCGTTGACTCCGGGGCTGGAGCTTTCTTT	CSVDSGAGAFF
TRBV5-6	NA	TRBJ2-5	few	TGTGCCAGCAGCTCCCTTGGGGGGGACAAACGGTACCAAGAGACCCAGTACTTC	CASSSLGGDKRYQETQYF
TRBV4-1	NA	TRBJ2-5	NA	TGCGCCAGCAGCCTCTTATGGGGACAAGAGACCCAGTACTTC	CASSLLWGQETQYF
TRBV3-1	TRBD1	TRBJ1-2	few	TGTGCCAGCAGCCAAGATTGGACAGGGGAATTGGGGGATGGCTACACCTTC	CASSQDWTGELGDGYTF
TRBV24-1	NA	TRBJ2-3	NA	TGTGCCACCAGTGATTTGCATGGAAGGGGGGGCCTCGATACGCAGTATTTT	CATSDLHGRGGLDTQYF
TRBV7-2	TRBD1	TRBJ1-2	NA	TGTGCCAGCAGCCGTGGGACAGGGCCCTATGGCTACACCTTC	CASSRGTGPYGYTF
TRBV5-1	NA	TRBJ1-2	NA	TGCGCCAGCAGCCTTGACCTTCTCTATGGCTACACCTTC	CASSLDLLYGYTF
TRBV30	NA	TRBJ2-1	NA	TGTGCCTGGAGTGCCAAGGGGGGGAGAAGCAATGAGCAGTTCTTC	CAWSAKGGRSNEQFF
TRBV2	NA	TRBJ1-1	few	TGCGCCAGCAGCCTGACAGGCTATGAAGCTTTCTTT	CASSLTGYEAFF
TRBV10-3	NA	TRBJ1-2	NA	TGTGCCATCAGTGAGCTGGATTATGGCTACACCTTC	CAISELDYGYTF
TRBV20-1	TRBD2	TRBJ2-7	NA	TGCAGTGCCCCGGGACTAGCGGGCTCCTACGAGCAGTACTTC	CSAPGLAGSYEQYF
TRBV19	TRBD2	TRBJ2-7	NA	TGTGCCAGTAGAAACAAGCGGGGGAGCTCCTACGAGCAGTACTTC	CASRNKRGSSYEQYF
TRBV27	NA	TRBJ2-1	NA	TGTGCCAGCAGTTTAAAGGGAATGGTGCAGTTCTTC	CASSLKGMVQFF
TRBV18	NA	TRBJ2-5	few	TGTGCCAGCTCACCACCTGGAGGGGGGCAAGAGACCCAGTACTTC	CASSPPGGGQETQYF
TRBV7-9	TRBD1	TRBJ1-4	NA	TGTGCCAGCAGCCTACAGGGGGCGCCTAATGAAAAACTGTTTTTT	CASSLQGAPNEKLFF
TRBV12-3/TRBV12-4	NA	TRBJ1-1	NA	TGTGCCAGCAGTTTTTGGGGAGGGGACACTGAAGCTTTCTTT	CASSFWGGDTEAFF
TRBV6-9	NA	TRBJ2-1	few	TGTGCCAGCGGAATCGGAAGCTCCTACAATGAGCAGTTCTTC	CASGIGSSYNEQFF
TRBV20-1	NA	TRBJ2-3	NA	TGCAGTGCTAGCGGGGCCCCTCAGATTGCGCAGTATTTT	CSASGAPQIAQYF
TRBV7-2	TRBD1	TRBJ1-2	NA	TGTGCCAGCAGCTTAGCCCGGGACAGGGGTGGCTACACCTTC	CASSLARDRGGYTF
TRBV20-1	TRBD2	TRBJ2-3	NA	TGCAGTGCTAGGTCAATAGCGGGAGGGCTTACAGATACGCAGTATTTT	CSARSIAGGLTDTQYF
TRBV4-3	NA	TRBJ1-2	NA	TGCGCCAGCAGCCAAGAAGAAGGGAACTATGGCTACACCTTC	CASSQEEGNYGYTF
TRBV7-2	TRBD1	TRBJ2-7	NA	TGTGCCAGCAGCCCTAGCTCCGACAGGGCCTACGAGCAGTACTTC	CASSPSSDRAYEQYF
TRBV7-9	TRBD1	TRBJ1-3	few	TGTGCTAGCAGCTTTAGTTCAGGGGGAACGGGAAACACCATATATTTT	CASSFSSGGTGNTIYF
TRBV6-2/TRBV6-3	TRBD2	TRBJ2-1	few	TGTGCCAGCAGGCAAGCGGGGGGCAATGAGCAGTTCTTC	CASRQAGGNEQFF
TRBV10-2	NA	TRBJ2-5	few	TGCGCCAGCAGTGGGTACAGGAAAGAGACCCAGTACTTC	CASSGYRKETQYF
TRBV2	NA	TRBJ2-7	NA	TGTGCCAGCAGCTTAACCGAGCAGTACTTC	CASSLTEQYF
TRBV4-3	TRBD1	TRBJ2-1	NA	TGCGCCAGCAGCCAAAAGGACAGGGCTGAGCAGTTCTTC	CASSQKDRAEQFF
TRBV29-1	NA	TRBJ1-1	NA	TGCAGCGTTGAAGTCTTCAGGGGTATGAACACTGAAGCTTTCTTT	CSVEVFRGMNTEAFF
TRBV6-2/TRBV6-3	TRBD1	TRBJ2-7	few	TGTGCCAGCAGTTGGGGACGACAGGGATCCTACGAGCAGTACTTC	CASSWGRQGSYEQYF
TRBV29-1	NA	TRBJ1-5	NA	TGCAGCGGGGGGGAGGGGGATCAGCCCCAGCATTTT	CSGGEGDQPQHF
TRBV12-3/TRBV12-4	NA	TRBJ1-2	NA	TGTGCCAGCAGTTTGGTACCTTATGGCTACACCTTC	CASSLVPYGYTF
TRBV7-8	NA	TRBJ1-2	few	TGTGCCAGCAGCCAAGCGGGGATGGGATATGGCTACACCTTC	CASSQAGMGYGYTF
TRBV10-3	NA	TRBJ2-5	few	TGTGCCATCAGTGAGTCTGGCCTAGAAGAGACCCAGTACTTC	CAISESGLEETQYF
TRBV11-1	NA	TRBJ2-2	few	TGTGCCAGCAGCCCCCGGGGTAGATCGGCCGGGGAGCTGTTTTTT	CASSPRGRSAGELFF
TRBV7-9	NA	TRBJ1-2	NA	TGTGCCAGCAGCTCCTCCGGCAGGACCAGCTACACCTTC	CASSSSGRTSYTF
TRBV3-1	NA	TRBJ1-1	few	TGTGCCAGCAGCCAAGCCGGCTCAGCGGGAACTGAAGCTTTCTTT	CASSQAGSAGTEAFF
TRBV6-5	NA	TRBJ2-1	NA	TGTGCCAGCAGTACGGGGGCTAGGGGAGGCAATGAGCAGTTCTTC	CASSTGARGGNEQFF